Below are 5 T cell receptor beta chains sequenced from a single sample in a study of cytomegalovirus exposure and HLA in healthy donors. The PCR made use of 60 Vbeta and 13 Jbeta primers. The assay was immunoSEQ multiplex PCR, and TCRdb's table has in-frame clones only and misses some. The sample has roughly 86,000 clones, about 62% seen once. The source material was PBMCs. The source of these receptors is a man younger than 45 in good health and CMV-seronegative.

The chain carries TRBV13 and TRBJ2-1, with 7 bases fitting TRBD2. Germline values: CDR1 PRHDT, CDR2 FYEKMQ (reference sequence). The CDR3 contains 12 residues. Germline trimming cut 7 bases from V and 7 bases from J; bases unmatched to any gene: 4. CDR3 bases: TGTGCCAGCACCCTGGGGGGGAATGAGCAGTTCTTC. It specifies CASTLGGNEQFF. Filled out from reference TRBV13 and TRBJ2-1, the complete variable domain reads AAGVIQSPRHLIKEKRETATLKCYPIPRHDTVYWYQQGPGQDPQFLISFYEKMQSDKGSIPDRFSAQQFSDYHSELNMSSLELGDSALYFCASTLGGNEQFFGPGTRLTVL.

About this clone: This CDR3 is also generated by other DNA sequences in the sample. The gene calls are TRBV6-1 and TRBJ2-7; 10 positions agree with TRBD2. Trimming removed 3 bases from V and 7 bases from J; junction bases left unmatched: 9. This CDR3 has 15 amino acids. Germline V gives CDR1 MNHNS, CDR2 SASEGT. DNA for the CDR3: TGTGCCAGCAGTGACTTAGCGGGAGGACCGAGTGAGCAGTACTTC. Amino acids: CASSDLAGGPSEQYF.

This sequence joins TRBV9 and TRBJ2-1; 10 nucleotides line up with TRBD2. Germline assignment: CDR1 SGDLS and CDR2 YYNGEE. After removal of 3 bases from V and 4 bases from J, the junction contained 7 bases not matched to a gene. The CDR3 covers 16 residues. CDR3 region: CASSAGLAEIYNEQFF. The CDR3 bases are TGTGCCAGCAGCGCCGGACTAGCGGAAATATACAATGAGCAGTTCTTC.

The rearrangement uses TRBV2 and TRBJ1-5; D remains unclear. CDR1 and CDR2 (germline): SNHLY, FYNNEI. The V end was cut by 6 bases, the J end by 3 bases, with 15 bases between. The CDR3 loop spans 15 amino acids. The CDR3 nucleotides are TGTGCCAGCAGCCCACTCGGGGTTTCCAATCAGCCCCAGCATTTT. It encodes CASSPLGVSNQPQHF. The variable domain in full, completed from reference TRBV2 and TRBJ1-5, reads EPEVTQTPSHQVTQMGQEVILRCVPISNHLYFYWYRQILGQKVEFLVSFYNNEISEKSEIFDDQFSVERPDGSNFTLKIRSTKLEDSAMYFCASSPLGVSNQPQHFGDGTRLSIL.

The chain combines TRBV18 with TRBJ1-5, with TRBD1 matching over 8 bases. V trimming: 2 bases; J trimming: 6 bases; junction bases outside the gene matches: 9. Per the germline V gene, CDR1 is KGHSH and CDR2 is LQKENI. The CDR3 sequence is 16 residues long. The CDR3 DNA reads as TGTGCCAGCTCACCAGAAGGACAGGGTCTCGGTCAGCCCCAGCATTTT. It is translated as CASSPEGQGLGQPQHF.